This TCR beta chain was retrieved from a study of T cell repertoires in aging, cancer and after chemotherapy. Overall study: Six age groups, ranging from 30 or younger to 70 or older, included the donors.

Multiplex touch-down PCR with TRB-A/B primers amplified rearranged V-D-J TRB sequences. TCRdb processed the multiplex PCR reads anew with MiXCR; each CDR3 protein has one entry. The table records hundreds of distinct CDR3 sequences, roughly 89% of them present only once. The junction had 8 bases not matched to a gene; V was cut back by 7 bases and J by 1 base. Germline assignment: CDR1 MNHNS and CDR2 SASEGT. The CDR3 sequence is 15 residues long. General study points: In cancer patients, declining TCR diversity with age involved lost richness and lost evenness. Untreated cancer patients had significantly lower blood TCR diversity than age-matched healthy donors.

As concerns this clonotype: Antigen specificity is unknown.

The template was genomic DNA from peripheral blood, not RNA. Sequences were obtained from blood. This rearrangement joins TRBV6-1 to TRBJ2-7, with 9 bases fitting TRBD2. This TCR was sampled from a human donor with a solid tumor. CDR3 nucleotide sequence: TGTGCCAGCACGACCCAGCTAGCGGGGTCCTACGAGCAGTACTTC. Amino acid sequence: CASTTQLAGSYEQYF.